One sample yielded the 5 T cell receptor beta chains listed below, sequenced in a study of blood T cell repertoires in COVID-19. Some clones are missing from TCRdb's copy, which holds only in-frame ones; the method was immunoSEQ multiplex PCR. The top ten clones hold roughly 5.6% of a sample with 110,000 or so clones, about 83% of them seen once. The sequencing sample was made of peripheral blood. These receptors were obtained from a man aged 65 to 79 with acute or convalescent COVID-19.

The CDR3 region is CASSPGLAGNRYEQYF. For the CDR3, the DNA is TGTGCCAGCAGCCCGGGACTAGCGGGAAACCGCTACGAGCAGTACTTC. The genes are TRBV11-3 and TRBJ2-7; 13 nucleotides match TRBD2. CDR3 length: 16 amino acids. The germline CDR1 and CDR2 sequences are SGHNT and YENEEA. V trimming: 5 bases; J trimming: 3 bases; junction bases outside the gene matches: 7.

The chain joins TRBV29-1 to TRBJ2-3; 11 positions agree with TRBD2. The trim removed 5 bases at V and 2 bases at J, leaving 12 bases unmatched. CDR3 length: 17 residues. Germline V gene data show CDR1 as SQVTM and CDR2 as ANQGSEA. In nucleotides, the CDR3 is TGCAGCGTTCTCCGCTTCCTAGCGGGAGGACTCACAGATACGCAGTATTTT. As protein: CSVLRFLAGGLTDTQYF.

This chain links TRBV29-1 with TRBJ1-5; tentative D call: TRBD1 (6 bases). The CDR3 contains 13 residues. The germline gives CDR1 SQVTM, CDR2 ANQGSEA. V lost 7 bases, J lost 6 bases, and 16 bases lay in between. CDR3 bases: TGCAGCGCCCGCGCAGGGGTAGGTCAGCCCCAGCATTTT. Protein product: CSARAGVGQPQHF.

The gene calls are TRBV29-1 and TRBJ1-2; D gene uncertain. CDR1 and CDR2 (germline): SQVTM, ANQGSEA. The V end lost 0 bases, the J end lost 6 bases, and 17 bases lay between the germline ends. The CDR3 sequence is 15 residues long. In nucleotides, the CDR3 is TGCAGCGTTGAAGAAGGCAGCCGAATAGCTAATGGCTACACCTTC. Translating gives CSVEEGSRIANGYTF.

This clone was observed a few times. V gene TRBV4-2 combines with J gene TRBJ1-5; the D is unclear. V lost 0 bases and J lost 7, with 7 bases in between. From germline, CDR1 is LGHNA and CDR2 YNFKEQ. The CDR3 spans 13 residues. CDR3 region: CASSQDQEQPQHF. The DNA of the CDR3 is TGTGCCAGCAGCCAAGATCAGGAACAGCCCCAGCATTTT.